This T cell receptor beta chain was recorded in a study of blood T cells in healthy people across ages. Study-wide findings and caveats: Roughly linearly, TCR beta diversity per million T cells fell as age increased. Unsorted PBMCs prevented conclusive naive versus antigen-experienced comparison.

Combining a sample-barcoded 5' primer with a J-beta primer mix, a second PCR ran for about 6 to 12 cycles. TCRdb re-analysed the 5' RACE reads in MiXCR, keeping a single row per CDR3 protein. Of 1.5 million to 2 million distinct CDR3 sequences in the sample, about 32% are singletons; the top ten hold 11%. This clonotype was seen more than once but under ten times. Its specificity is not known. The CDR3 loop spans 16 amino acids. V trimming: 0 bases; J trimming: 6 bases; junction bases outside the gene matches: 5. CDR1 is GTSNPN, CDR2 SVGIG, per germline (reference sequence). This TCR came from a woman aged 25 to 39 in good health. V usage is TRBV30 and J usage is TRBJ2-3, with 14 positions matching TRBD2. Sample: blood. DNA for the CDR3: TGTGCCTGGAGTGTACGACTAGCGGGGGGGCGGGATACGCAGTATTTT. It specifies CAWSVRLAGGRDTQYF.